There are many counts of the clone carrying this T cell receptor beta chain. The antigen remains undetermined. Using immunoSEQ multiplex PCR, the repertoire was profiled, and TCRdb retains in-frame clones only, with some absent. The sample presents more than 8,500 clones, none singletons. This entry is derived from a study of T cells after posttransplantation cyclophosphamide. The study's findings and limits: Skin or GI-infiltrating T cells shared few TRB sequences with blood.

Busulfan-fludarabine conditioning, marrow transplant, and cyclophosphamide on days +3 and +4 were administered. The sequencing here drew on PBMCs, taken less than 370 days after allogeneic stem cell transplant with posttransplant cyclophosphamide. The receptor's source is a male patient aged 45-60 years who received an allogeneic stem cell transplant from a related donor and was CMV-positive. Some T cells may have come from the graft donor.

The CDR3, as DNA: TGTGCCAGCAGATCCTTATCGGCAGGGAACACTGAAGCTTTCTTT. This codes for CASRSLSAGNTEAFF. The chain links TRBV25-1 to TRBJ1-1; D not certain. Germline lookup yields CDR1 MGHDK and CDR2 SYGVNS. There are 15 residues in the CDR3. V lost 6 bases and J 1 base, leaving 15 bases between the germline ends.